The entry below describes one T cell receptor beta chain. Time point noted: peripheral blood 6 weeks after treatment start. Trimming took 5 bases from V and 1 from J, leaving 11 bases between them. There are 14 residues in the CDR3. CDR1 and CDR2 (germline): SGHAT, FQNNGV. This specimen comes from a study of PD-L1 blockade in urothelial cancer. TCRdb's copy holds only in-frame clones and misses some; the assay was immunoSEQ multiplex PCR. In the table there are fewer than 50,000 clones, 75% to 90% of which are singletons. This TCR derives from a man between 60 and 75 years old with urothelial cancer. The material sequenced was PBMCs, taken around atezolizumab (anti-PD-L1) treatment. The rearrangement joins TRBV11-2 to TRBJ1-1; weak D call: TRBD1 (5 bases). DNA for the CDR3: TGTGCCAGCAGCCTGGGGCGGGGGAACACTGAAGCTTTCTTT. Its protein product is CASSLGRGNTEAFF.